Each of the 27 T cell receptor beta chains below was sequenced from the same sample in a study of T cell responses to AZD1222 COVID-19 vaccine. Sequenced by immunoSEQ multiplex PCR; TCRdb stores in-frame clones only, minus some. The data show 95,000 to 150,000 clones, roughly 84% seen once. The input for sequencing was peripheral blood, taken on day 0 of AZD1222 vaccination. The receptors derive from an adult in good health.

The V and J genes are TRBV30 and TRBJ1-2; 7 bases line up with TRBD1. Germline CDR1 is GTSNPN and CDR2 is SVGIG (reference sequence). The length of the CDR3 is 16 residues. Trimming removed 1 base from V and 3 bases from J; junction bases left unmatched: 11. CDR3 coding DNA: TGTGCCTGGAGTGAGTTGGACAGGCCAAGCTACTATGGCTACACCTTC. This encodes CAWSELDRPSYYGYTF. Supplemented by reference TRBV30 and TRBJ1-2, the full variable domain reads SQTIHQWPATLVQPVGSPLSLECTVEGTSNPNLYWYRQAAGRGLQLLFYSVGIGQISSEVPQNLSASRPQDRQFILSSKKLLLSDSGFYLCAWSELDRPSYYGYTFGSGTRLTVV.

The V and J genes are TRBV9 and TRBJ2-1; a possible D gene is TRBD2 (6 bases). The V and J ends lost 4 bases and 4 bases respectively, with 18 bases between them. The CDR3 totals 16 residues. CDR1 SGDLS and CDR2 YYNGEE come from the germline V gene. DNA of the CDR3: TGTGCCAGCAGCCTATCCGTGGGGACTTATTACAATGAGCAGTTCTTC. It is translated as CASSLSVGTYYNEQFF.

This CDR3 reads CASSLLQFEAFF. CDR3 coding DNA: TGTGCCAGCAGCTTGTTACAGTTTGAAGCTTTCTTT. This chain connects TRBV11-1 to TRBJ1-1; D is ambiguous. V was trimmed by 3 bases and J by 7 bases, leaving 9 bases between them. This CDR3 region has 12 residues. CDR1 and CDR2 from the germline V gene are SGHAT and FQDESV (reference sequence).

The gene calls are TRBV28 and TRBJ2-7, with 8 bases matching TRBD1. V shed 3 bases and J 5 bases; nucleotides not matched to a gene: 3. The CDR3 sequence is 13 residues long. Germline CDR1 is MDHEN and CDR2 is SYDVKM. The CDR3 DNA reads TGTGCCAGCAGTTTCGAGACAGGGGACGAGCAGTACTTC. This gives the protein CASSFETGDEQYF.

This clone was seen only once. The CDR3 DNA follows: TGTGCCAGCAGCTTAAAGAGGAACATTTTATCCTACGAGCAGTACTTC. It codes for CASSLKRNILSYEQYF. The gene calls are TRBV7-8 and TRBJ2-7; no definite D call. CDR3 length: 16 residues. The ends were cut back, 2 bases at V and 1 base at J, with 15 bases in the middle. Germline V lookup: CDR1 SGHVS, CDR2 FQNEAQ.

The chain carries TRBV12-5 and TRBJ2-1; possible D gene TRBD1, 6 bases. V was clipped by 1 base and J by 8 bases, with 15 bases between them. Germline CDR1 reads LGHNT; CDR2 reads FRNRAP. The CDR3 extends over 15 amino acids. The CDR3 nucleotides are TGTGCTAGTGGTTTGGAGTTACTCGCAGGGGATGAGCAGTTCTTC. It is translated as CASGLELLAGDEQFF.

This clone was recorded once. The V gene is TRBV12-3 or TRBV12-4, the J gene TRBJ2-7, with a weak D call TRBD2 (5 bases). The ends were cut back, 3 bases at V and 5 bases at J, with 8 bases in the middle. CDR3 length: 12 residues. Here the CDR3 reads CASSFRRDEQYF. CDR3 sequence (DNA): TGTGCCAGCAGTTTTAGGCGGGACGAGCAGTACTTC.

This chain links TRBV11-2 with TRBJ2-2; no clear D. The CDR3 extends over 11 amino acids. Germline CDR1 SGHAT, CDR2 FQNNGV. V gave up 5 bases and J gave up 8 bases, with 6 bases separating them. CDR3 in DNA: TGTGCCAGCAGCCACGAAGGGGAGCTGTTTTTT. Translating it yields CASSHEGELFF.

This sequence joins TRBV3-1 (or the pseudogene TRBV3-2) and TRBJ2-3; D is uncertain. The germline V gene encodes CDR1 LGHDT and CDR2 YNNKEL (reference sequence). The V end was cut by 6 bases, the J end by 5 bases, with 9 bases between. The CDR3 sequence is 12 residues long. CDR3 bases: TGTGCCAGCAGTCCACAGCGAGATACGCAGTATTTT. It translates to CASSPQRDTQYF.

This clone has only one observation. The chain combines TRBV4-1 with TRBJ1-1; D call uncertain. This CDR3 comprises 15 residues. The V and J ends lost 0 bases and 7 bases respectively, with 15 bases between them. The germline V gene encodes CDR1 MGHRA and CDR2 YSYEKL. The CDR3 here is CASSQEVTRLFEAFF. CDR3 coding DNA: TGCGCCAGCAGCCAAGAAGTAACCCGTTTATTTGAAGCTTTCTTT.

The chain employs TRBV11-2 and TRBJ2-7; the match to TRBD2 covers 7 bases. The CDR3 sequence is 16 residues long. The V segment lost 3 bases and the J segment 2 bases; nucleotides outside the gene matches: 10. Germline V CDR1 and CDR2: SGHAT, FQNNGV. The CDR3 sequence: CASSLGRGTPPYEQYF. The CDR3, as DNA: TGTGCCAGCAGCTTGGGGCGGGGGACCCCTCCCTACGAGCAGTACTTC.

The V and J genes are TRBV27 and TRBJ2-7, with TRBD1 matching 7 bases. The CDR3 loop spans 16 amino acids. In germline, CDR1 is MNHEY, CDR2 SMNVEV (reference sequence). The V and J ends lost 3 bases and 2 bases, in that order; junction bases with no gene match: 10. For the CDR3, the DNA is TGTGCCAGCAGTTTCCGACAGGGAGAATTAACCTACGAGCAGTACTTC. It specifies CASSFRQGELTYEQYF.

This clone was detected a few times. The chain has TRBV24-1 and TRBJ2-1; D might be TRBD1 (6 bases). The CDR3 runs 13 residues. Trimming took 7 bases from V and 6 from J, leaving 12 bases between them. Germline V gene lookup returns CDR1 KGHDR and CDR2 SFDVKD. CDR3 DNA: TGTGCCACCAGGGGGGCTACGGGCAATGAGCAGTTCTTC. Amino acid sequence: CATRGATGNEQFF.

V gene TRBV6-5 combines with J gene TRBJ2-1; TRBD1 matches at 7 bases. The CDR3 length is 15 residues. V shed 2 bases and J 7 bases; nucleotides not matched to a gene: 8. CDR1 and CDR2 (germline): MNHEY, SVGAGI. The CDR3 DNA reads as TGTGCCAGCAGTTACACACCGGGACAGAGGAATGAGCAGTTCTTC. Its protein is CASSYTPGQRNEQFF.

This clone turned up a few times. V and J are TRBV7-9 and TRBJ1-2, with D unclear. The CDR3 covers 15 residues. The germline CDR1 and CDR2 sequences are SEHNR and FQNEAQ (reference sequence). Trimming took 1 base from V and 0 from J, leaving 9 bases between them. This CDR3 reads CASSLGQSPNYGYTF. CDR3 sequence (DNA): TGTGCCAGCAGCTTAGGTCAGTCCCCTAACTATGGCTACACCTTC.

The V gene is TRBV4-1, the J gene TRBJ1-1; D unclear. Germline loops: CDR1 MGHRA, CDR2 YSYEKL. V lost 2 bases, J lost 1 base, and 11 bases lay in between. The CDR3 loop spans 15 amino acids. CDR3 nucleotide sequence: TGCGCCAGCAGCCAATACACCGCCGGGAACACTGAAGCTTTCTTT. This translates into CASSQYTAGNTEAFF.

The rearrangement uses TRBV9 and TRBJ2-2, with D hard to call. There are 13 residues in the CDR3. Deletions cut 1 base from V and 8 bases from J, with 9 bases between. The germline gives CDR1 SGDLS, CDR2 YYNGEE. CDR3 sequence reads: CASSVHPRGELFF. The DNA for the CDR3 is TGTGCCAGCAGCGTACATCCCCGGGGGGAGCTGTTTTTT.

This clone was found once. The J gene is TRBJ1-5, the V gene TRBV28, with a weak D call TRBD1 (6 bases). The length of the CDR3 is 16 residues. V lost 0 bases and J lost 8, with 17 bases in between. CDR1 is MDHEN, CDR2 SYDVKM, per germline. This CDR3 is CASSLWGAGGDKPQHF. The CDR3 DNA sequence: TGTGCCAGCAGTTTATGGGGGGCGGGGGGTGATAAGCCCCAGCATTTT.

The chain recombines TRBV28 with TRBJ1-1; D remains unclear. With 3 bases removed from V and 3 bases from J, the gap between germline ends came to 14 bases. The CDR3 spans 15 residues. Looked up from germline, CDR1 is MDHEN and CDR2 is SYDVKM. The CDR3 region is CASSFITALDTEAFF. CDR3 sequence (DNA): TGTGCCAGCAGTTTCATTACGGCACTGGACACTGAAGCTTTCTTT.

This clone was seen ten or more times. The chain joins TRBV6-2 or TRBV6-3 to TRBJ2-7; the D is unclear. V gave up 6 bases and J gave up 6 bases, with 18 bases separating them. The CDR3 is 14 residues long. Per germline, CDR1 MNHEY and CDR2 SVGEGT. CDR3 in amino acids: CASSSDPELGEQYF. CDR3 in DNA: TGTGCCAGCAGCTCTGATCCGGAGCTGGGCGAGCAGTACTTC.

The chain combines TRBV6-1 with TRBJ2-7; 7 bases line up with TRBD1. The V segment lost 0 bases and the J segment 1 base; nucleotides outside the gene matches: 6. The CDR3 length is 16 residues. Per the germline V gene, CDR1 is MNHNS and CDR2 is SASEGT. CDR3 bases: TGTGCCAGCAGTGAAGCCACAGGGGATGGGTCCTACGAGCAGTACTTC. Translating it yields CASSEATGDGSYEQYF.

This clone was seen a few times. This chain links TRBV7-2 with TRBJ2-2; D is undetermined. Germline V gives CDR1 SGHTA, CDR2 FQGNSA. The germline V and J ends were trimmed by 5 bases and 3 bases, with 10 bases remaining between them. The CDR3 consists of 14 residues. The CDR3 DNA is TGTGCCAGCAGCCTCCAGATTGACACCGGGGAGCTGTTTTTT. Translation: CASSLQIDTGELFF.

In DNA form, the CDR3 reads TGTGCCAGCAGACGTCCCGGGACAGGGGGCGGTTCACCCCTCCACTTT. Translated: CASRRPGTGGGSPLHF. The chain carries TRBV13 and TRBJ1-6; 12 bases are a match to TRBD1. This CDR3 is built from 16 residues. The V and J ends lost 6 bases and 9 bases, in that order; junction bases with no gene match: 9. Germline V gene lookup returns CDR1 PRHDT and CDR2 FYEKMQ (reference sequence).

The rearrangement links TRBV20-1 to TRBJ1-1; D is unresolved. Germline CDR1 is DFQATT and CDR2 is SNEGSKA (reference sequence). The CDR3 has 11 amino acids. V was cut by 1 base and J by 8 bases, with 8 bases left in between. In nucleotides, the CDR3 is TGCAGTGCTAGAGGCACTGTGGAAGCTTTCTTT. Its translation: CSARGTVEAFF.

The DNA for the CDR3 is TGTGCCAGCAGCCAAGTACAGTTCGACTCTGGAAACACCATATATTTT. Translation gives CASSQVQFDSGNTIYF. The gene calls are TRBV3-1 (or the pseudogene TRBV3-2) and TRBJ1-3; D gene uncertain. V was clipped by 1 base and J by 0 bases, with 10 bases between them. CDR1 is LGHDT and CDR2 is YNNKEL in the germline V gene (reference sequence). The CDR3 has 16 residues.

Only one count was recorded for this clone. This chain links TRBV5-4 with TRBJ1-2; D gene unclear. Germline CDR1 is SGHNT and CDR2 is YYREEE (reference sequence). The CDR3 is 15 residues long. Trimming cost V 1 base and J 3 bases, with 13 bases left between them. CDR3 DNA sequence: TGTGCCAGCAGCTTGACGGCCCGGCAGGACTATGGCTACACCTTC. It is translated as CASSLTARQDYGYTF.

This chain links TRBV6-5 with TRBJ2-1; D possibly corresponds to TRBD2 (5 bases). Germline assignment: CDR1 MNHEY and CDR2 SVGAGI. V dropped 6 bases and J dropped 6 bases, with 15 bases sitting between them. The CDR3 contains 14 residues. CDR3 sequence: CASSSRLRVNEQFF. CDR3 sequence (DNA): TGTGCCAGCAGCTCCCGATTGAGGGTCAATGAGCAGTTCTTC.